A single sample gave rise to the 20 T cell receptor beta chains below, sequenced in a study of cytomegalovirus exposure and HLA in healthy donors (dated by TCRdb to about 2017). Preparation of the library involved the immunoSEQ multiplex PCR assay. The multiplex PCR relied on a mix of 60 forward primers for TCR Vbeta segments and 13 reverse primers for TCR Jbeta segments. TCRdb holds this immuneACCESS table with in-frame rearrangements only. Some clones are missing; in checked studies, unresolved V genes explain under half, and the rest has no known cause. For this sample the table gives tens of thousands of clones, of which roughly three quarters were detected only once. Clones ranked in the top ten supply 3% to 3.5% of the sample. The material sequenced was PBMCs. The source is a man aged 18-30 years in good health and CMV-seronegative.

CDR3 in DNA: TGTGCCAGCAGCGGAGATAGCGGGGGGGCTACAGATACGCAGTATTTT. It translates to CASSGDSGGATDTQYF. The gene calls are TRBV9 and TRBJ2-3, with 11 bases lining up with TRBD2. V dropped 3 bases and J dropped 3; count of bases not matched to a gene: 6. CDR1 is SGDLS, CDR2 YYNGEE, per germline. This CDR3 spans 16 amino acids. Combining the CDR3 with reference TRBV9 and TRBJ2-3 gives the whole variable domain DSGVTQTPKHLITATGQRVTLRCSPRSGDLSVYWYQQSLDQGLQFLIQYYNGEERAKGNILERFSAQQFPDLHSELNLSSLELGDSALYFCASSGDSGGATDTQYFGPGTRLTVL.

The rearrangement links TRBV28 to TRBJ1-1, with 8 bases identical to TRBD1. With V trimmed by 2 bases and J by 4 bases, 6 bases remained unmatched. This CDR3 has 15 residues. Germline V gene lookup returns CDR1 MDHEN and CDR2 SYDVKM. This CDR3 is CASSLPGGAGTEAFF. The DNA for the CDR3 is TGTGCCAGCAGTTTACCAGGGGGCGCCGGCACTGAAGCTTTCTTT.

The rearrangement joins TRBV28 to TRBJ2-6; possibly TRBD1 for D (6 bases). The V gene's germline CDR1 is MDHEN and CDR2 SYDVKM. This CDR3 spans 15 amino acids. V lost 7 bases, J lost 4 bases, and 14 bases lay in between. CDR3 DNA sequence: TGTGCCAGCAACGAACAGGGAACAGGGGCCAACGTCCTGACTTTC. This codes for CASNEQGTGANVLTF.

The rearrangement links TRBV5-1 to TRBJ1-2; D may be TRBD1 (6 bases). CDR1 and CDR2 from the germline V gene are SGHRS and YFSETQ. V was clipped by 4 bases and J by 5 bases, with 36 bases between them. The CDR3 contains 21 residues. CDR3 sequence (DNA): TGCGCCAGCAGCGGCCGCCAGGGGAACCAACCCACGAAAAGAATCGGATATGGCTACACCTTC. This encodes CASSGRQGNQPTKRIGYGYTF. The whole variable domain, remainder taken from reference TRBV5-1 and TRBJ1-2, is KAGVTQTPRYLIKTRGQQVTLSCSPISGHRSVSWYQQTPGQGLQFLFEYFSETQRNKGNFPGRFSGRQFSNSRSEMNVSTLELGDSALYLCASSGRQGNQPTKRIGYGYTFGSGTRLTVV.

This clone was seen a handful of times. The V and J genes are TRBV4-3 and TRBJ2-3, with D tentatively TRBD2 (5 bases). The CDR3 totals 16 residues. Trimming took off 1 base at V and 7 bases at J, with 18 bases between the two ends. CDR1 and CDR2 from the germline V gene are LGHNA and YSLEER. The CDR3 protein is CASSQVGDSPVNTQYF. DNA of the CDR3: TGCGCCAGCAGCCAAGTGGGAGACTCTCCCGTAAATACGCAGTATTTT.

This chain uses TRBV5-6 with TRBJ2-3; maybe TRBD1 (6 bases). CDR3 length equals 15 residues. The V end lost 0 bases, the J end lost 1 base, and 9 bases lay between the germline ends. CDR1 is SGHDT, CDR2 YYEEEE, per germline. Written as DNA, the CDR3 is TGTGCCAGCAGCTTGGCAGGGGCAGGCACAGATACGCAGTATTTT. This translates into CASSLAGAGTDTQYF.

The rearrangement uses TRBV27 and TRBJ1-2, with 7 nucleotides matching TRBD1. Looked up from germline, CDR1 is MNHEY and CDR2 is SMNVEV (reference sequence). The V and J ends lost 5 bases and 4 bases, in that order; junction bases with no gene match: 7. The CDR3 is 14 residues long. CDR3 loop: CASSPSGGAYGYTF. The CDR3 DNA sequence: TGTGCCAGCAGTCCGTCAGGGGGAGCCTATGGCTACACCTTC.

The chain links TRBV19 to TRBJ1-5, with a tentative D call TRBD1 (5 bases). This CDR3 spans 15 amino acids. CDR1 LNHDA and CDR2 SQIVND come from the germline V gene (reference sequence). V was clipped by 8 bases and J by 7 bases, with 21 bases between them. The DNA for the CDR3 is TGTGCCAGTGCGCCGGGGGAGTACCCAGGGCAGCCCCAGCATTTT. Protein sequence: CASAPGEYPGQPQHF.

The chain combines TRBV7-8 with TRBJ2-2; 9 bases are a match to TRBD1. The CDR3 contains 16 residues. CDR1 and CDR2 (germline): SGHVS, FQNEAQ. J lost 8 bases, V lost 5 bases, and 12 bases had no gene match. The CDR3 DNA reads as TGTGCCAGCAGCGTTCGCCCGGGACAGGGTCGGGGGGAGCTGTTTTTT. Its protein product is CASSVRPGQGRGELFF.

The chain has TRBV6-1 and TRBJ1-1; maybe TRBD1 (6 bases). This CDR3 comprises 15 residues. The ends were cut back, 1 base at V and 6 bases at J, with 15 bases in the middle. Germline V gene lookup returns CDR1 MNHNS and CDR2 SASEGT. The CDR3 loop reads CASSEVFRGRSEAFF. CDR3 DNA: TGTGCCAGCAGTGAAGTATTCAGGGGTAGATCTGAAGCTTTCTTT.

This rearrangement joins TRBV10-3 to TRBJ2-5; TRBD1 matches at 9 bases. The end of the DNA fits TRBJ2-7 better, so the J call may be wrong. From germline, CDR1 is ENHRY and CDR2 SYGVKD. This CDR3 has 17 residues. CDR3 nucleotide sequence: TGTGCCATCAGCCGGGACAGGGAACGAAGAGCCACCTACGAGCAGTACTTC. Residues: CAISRDRERRATYEQYF.

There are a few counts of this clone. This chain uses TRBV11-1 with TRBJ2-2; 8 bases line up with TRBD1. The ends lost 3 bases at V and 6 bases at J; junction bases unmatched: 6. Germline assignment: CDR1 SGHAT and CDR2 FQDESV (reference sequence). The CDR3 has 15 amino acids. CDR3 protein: CASSFQGALAGELFF. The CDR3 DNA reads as TGTGCCAGCAGCTTTCAGGGGGCGCTGGCCGGGGAGCTGTTTTTT.

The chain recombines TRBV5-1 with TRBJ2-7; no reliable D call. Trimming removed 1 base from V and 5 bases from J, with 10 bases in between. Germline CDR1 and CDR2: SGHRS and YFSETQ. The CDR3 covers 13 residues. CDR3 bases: TGCGCCAGCAGCTTGAATTCCTATGACGAGCAGTACTTC. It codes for CASSLNSYDEQYF.

This chain's CDR3 is CASSFQASGKETQYF. Written as DNA, the CDR3 is TGTGCCAGCAGCTTCCAAGCTAGCGGGAAAGAGACCCAGTACTTC. This rearrangement joins TRBV9 to TRBJ2-5, with TRBD2 identical over 9 bases. Losses at the gene ends were 4 bases for V and 3 bases for J; bases not matched to a gene: 7. The CDR3 spans 15 residues. Looked up from germline, CDR1 is SGDLS and CDR2 is YYNGEE.

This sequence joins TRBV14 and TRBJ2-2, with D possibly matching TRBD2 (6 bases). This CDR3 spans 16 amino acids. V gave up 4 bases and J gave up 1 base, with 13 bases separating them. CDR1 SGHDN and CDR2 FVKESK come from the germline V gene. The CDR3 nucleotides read TGTGCCAGCAGCCGTTACGGGGGACTGAACACCGGGGAGCTGTTTTTT. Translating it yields CASSRYGGLNTGELFF.

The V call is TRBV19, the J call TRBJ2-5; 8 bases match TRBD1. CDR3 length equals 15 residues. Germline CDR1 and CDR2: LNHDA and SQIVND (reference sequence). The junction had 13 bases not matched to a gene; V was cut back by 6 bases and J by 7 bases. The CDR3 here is CASSPARGRLGTQYF. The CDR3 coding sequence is TGTGCCAGTAGCCCCGCCAGGGGGCGGTTGGGGACCCAGTACTTC. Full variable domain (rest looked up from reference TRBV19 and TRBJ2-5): DGGITQSPKYLFRKEGQNVTLSCEQNLNHDAMYWYRQDPGQGLRLIYYSQIVNDFQKGDIAEGYSVSREKKESFPLTVTSAQKNPTAFYLCASSPARGRLGTQYFGPGTRLLVL.

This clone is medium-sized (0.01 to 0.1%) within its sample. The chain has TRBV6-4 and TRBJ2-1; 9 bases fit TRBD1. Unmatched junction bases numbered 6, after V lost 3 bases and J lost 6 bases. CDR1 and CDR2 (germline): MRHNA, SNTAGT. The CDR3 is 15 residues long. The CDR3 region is CASSEVTGGGNEQFF. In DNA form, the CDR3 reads TGTGCCAGCAGTGAAGTGACAGGGGGTGGCAATGAGCAGTTCTTC.

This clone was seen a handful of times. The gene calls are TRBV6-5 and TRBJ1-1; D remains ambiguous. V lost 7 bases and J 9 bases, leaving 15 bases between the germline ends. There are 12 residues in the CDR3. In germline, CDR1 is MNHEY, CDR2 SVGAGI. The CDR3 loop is CASTKPGEKAFF. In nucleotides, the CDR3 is TGTGCCAGCACGAAGCCGGGAGAAAAAGCTTTCTTT.

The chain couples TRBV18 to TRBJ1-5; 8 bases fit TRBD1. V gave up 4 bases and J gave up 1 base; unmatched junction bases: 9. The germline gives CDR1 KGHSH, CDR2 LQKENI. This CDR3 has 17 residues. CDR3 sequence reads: CASSLGQGTRSNQPQHF. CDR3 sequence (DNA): TGTGCCAGCTCACTCGGACAGGGAACGAGGAGCAATCAGCCCCAGCATTTT.

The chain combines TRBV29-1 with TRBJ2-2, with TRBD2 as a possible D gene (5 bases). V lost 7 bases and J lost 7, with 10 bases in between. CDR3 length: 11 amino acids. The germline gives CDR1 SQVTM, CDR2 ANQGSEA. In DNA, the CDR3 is TGCAGCGGCTTGGCGGGCGGGGAGCTGTTTTTT. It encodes CSGLAGGELFF.